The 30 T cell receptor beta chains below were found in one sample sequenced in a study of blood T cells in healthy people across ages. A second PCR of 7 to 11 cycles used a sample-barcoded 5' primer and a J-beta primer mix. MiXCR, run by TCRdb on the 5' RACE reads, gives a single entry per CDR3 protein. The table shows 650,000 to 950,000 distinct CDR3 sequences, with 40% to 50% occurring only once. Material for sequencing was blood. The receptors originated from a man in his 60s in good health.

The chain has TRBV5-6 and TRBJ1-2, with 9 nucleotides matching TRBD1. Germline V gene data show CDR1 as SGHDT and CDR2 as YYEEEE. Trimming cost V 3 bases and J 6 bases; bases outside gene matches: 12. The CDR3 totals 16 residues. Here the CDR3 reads CASSSPYGTGQHGYTF. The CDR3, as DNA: TGTGCCAGCAGCTCCCCTTACGGGACAGGGCAACATGGCTACACCTTC.

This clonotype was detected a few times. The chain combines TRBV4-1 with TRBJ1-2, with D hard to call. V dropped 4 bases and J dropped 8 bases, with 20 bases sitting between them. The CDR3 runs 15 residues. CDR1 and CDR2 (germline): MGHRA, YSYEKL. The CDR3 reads CASSPTNGLSYGYTF. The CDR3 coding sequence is TGCGCCAGCAGCCCGACAAATGGTCTTTCTTACGGCTACACCTTC.

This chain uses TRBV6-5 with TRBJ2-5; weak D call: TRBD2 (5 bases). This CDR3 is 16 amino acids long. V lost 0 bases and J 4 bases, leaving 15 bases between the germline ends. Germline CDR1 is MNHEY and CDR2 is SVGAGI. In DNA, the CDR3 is TGTGCCAGCAGTTACTCCCAAGGACTCGAATCAGAGACCCAGTACTTC. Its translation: CASSYSQGLESETQYF.

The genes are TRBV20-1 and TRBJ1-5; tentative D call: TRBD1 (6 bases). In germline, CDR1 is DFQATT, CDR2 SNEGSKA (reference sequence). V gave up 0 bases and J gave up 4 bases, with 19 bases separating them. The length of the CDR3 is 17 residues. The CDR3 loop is CSARDFGARGQNQPQHF. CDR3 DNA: TGCAGTGCTAGAGATTTCGGGGCCAGGGGCCAAAATCAGCCCCAGCATTTT.

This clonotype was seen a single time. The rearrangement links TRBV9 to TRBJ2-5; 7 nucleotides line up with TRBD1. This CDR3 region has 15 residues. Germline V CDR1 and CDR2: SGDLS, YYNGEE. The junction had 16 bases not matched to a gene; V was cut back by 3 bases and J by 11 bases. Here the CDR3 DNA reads TGTGCCAGCAGCGCCCCGGGACAGATCTACAATGAGCAGTACTTC. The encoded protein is CASSAPGQIYNEQYF.

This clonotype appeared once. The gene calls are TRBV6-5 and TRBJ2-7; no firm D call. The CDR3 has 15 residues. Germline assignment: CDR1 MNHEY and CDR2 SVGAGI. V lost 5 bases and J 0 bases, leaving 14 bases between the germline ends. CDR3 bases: TGTGCCAGCAGTCTCTCTGCCCTAAGCTCCTACGAGCAGTACTTC. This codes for CASSLSALSSYEQYF.

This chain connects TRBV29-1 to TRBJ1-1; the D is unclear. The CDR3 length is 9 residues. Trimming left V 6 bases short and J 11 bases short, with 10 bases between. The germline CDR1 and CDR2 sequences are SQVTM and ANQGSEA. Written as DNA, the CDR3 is TGCAGCGTGAAGACGGGGGCTTTCTTT. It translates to CSVKTGAFF. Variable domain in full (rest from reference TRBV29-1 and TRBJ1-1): SAVISQKPSRDICQRGTSLTIQCQVDSQVTMMFWYRQQPGQSLTLIATANQGSEATYESGFVIDKFPISRPNLTFSTLTVSNMSPEDSSIYLCSVKTGAFFGQGTRLTVV.

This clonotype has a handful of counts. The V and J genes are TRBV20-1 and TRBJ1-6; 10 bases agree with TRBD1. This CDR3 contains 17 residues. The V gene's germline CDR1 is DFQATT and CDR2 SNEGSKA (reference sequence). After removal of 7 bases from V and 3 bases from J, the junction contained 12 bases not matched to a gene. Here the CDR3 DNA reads TGCAGTGGAGTCCAGATCCGGGACAGGGGCTATAATTCACCCCTCCACTTT. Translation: CSGVQIRDRGYNSPLHF.

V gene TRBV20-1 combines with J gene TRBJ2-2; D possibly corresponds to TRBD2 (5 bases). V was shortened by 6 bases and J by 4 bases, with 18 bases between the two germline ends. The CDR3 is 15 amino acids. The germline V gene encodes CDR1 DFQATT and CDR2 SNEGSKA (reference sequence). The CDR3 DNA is TGCAGTGCCGGTGGGATGGCTAGCCGCACCGGGGAGCTGTTTTTT. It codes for CSAGGMASRTGELFF.

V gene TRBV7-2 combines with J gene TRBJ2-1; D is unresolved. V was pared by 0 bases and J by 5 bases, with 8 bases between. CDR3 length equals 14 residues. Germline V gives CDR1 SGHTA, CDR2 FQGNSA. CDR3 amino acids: CASSLAYRDNEQFF. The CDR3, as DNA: TGTGCCAGCAGCTTAGCGTACAGAGACAATGAGCAGTTCTTC.

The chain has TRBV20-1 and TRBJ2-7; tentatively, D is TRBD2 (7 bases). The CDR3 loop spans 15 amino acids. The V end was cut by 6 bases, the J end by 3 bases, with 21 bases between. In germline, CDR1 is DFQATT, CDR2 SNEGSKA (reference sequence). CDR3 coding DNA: TGCAGTGCAAAACCCTGGGGGGGGGGCAACTACGAGCAGTACTTC. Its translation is CSAKPWGGGNYEQYF.

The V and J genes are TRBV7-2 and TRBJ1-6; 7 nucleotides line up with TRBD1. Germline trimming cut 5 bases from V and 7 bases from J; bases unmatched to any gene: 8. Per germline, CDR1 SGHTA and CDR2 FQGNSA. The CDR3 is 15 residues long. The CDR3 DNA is TGTGCCAGCAGCGGAGGGACAGTCGGGAATTCACCCCTCCACTTT. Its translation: CASSGGTVGNSPLHF. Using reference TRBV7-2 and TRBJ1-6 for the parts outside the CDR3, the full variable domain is GAGVSQSPSNKVTEKGKDVELRCDPISGHTALYWYRQSLGQGLEFLIYFQGNSAPDKSGLPSDRFSAERTGGSVSTLTIQRTQQEDSAVYLCASSGGTVGNSPLHFGNGTRLTVT.

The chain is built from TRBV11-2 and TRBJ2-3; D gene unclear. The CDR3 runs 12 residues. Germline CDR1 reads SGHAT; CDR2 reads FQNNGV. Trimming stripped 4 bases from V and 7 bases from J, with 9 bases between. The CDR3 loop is CASSSGPYTQYF. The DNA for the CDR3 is TGTGCCAGCAGCTCCGGACCTTATACGCAGTATTTT.

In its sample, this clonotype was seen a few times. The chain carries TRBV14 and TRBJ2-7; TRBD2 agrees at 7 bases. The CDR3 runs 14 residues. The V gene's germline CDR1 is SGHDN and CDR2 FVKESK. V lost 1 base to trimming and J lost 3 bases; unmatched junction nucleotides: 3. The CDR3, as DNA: TGTGCCAGCAGCCAAGGTCTAGCGGTCTACGAGCAGTACTTC. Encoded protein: CASSQGLAVYEQYF.

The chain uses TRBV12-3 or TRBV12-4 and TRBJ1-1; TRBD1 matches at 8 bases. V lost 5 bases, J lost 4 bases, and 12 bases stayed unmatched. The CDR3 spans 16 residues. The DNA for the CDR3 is TGTGCCAGCAGTCCCCCAGGACAGGGCCCTGGCACTGAAGCTTTCTTT. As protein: CASSPPGQGPGTEAFF.

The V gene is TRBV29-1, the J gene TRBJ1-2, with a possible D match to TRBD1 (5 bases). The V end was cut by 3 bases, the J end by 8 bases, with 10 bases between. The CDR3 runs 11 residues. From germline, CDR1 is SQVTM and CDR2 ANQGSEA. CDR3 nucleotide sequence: TGCAGCGTTGAGAGGGGATTCGGCTACACCTTC. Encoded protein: CSVERGFGYTF.

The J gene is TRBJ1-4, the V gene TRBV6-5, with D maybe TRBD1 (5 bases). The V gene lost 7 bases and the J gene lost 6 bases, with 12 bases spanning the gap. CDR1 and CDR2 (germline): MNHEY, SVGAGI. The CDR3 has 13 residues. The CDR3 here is CASKGTGDEKLFF. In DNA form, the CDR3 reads TGTGCCAGCAAAGGAACGGGGGATGAAAAACTGTTTTTT.

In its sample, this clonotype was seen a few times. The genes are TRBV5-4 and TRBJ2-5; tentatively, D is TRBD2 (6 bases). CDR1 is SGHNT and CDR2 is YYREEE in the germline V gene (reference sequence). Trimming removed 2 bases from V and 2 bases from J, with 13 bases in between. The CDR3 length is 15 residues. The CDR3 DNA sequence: TGTGCCAGCAGCTTTGGGGGACTCAGTCAAGAGACCCAGTACTTC. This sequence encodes CASSFGGLSQETQYF.

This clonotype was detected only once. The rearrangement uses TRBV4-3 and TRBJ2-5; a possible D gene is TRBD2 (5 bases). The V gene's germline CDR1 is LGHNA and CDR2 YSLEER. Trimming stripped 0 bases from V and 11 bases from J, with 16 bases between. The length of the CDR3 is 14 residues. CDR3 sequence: CASSQDRSAWEQYF. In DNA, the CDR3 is TGCGCCAGCAGCCAAGATCGGTCGGCCTGGGAGCAGTACTTC.

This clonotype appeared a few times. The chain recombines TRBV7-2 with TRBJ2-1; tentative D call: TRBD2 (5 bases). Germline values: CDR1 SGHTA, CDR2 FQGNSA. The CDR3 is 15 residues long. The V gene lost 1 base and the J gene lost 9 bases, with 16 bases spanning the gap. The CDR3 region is CASSLGSTLVSEQFF. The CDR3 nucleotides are TGTGCCAGCAGCTTAGGGAGTACACTAGTAAGTGAGCAGTTCTTC.

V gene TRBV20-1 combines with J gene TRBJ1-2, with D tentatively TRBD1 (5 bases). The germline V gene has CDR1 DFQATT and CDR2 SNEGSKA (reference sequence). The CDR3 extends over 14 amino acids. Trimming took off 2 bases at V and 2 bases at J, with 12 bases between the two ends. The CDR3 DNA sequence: TGCAGTGCTAGATTTGGGCAGGGAAACTATGGCTACACCTTC. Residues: CSARFGQGNYGYTF.

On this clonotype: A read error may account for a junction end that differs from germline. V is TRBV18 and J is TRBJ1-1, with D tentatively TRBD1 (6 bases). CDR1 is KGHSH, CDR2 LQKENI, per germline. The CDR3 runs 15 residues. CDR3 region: CASPPRGGTNTEAFF. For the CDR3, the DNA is TGTGCCAGCCCACCACGAGGGGGAACGAACACTGAAGCTTTCTTT.

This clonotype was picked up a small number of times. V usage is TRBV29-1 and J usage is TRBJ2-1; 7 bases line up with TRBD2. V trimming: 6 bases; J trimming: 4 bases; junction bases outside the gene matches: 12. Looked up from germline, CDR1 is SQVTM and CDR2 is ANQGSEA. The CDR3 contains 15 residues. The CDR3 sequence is CSVAPTAGVYNEQFF. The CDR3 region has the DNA TGCAGCGTGGCCCCTACGGCGGGGGTGTACAATGAGCAGTTCTTC.

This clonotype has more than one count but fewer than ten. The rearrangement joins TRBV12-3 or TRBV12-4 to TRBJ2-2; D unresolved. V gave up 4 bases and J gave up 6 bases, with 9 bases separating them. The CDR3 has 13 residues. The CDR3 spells CASSSTMSGELFF. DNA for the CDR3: TGTGCCAGCAGTTCTACCATGTCCGGGGAGCTGTTTTTT.

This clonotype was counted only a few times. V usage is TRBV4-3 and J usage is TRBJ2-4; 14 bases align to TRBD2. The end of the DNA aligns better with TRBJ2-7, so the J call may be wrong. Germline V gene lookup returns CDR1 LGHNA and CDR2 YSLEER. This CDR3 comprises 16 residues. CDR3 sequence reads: CASSRGLAGGTYEQYF. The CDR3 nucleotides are TGCGCCAGCAGCCGCGGACTAGCGGGGGGCACCTACGAGCAGTACTTC.

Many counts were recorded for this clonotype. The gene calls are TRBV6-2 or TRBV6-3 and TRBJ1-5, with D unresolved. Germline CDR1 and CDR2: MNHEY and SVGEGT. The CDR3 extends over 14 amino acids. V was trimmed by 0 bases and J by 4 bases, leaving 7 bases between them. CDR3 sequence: CASSYSRRNQPQHF. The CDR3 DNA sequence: TGTGCCAGCAGTTACTCGAGGAGGAATCAGCCCCAGCATTTT.

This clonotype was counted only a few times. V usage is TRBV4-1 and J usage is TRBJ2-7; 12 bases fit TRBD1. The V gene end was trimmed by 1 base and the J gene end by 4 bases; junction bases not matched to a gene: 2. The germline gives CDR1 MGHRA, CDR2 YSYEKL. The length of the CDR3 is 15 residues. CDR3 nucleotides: TGCGCCAGCAGCCAAGGGGGACAGGGGGCATACGAGCAGTACTTC. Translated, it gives CASSQGGQGAYEQYF.

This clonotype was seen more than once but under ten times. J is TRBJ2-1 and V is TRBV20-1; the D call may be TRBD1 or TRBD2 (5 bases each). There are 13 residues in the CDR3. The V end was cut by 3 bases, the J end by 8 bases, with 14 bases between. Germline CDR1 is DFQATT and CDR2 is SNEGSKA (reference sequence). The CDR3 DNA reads TGCAGTGCTAGCGCGCAGGGAGCTGATGAGCAGTTCTTC. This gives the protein CSASAQGADEQFF.

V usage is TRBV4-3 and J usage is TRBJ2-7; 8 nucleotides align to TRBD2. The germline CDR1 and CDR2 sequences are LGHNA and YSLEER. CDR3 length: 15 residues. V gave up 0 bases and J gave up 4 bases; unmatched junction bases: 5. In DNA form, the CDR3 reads TGCGCCAGCAGCCAAGACCGGCGGGGGGCGTACGAGCAGTACTTC. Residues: CASSQDRRGAYEQYF.

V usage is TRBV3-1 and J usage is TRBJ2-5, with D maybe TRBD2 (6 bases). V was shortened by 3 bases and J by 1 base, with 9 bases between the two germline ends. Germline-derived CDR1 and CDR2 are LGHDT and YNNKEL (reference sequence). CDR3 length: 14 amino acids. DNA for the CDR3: TGTGCCAGCAGCCAGGGGAGGCCCCAAGAGACCCAGTACTTC. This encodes CASSQGRPQETQYF.